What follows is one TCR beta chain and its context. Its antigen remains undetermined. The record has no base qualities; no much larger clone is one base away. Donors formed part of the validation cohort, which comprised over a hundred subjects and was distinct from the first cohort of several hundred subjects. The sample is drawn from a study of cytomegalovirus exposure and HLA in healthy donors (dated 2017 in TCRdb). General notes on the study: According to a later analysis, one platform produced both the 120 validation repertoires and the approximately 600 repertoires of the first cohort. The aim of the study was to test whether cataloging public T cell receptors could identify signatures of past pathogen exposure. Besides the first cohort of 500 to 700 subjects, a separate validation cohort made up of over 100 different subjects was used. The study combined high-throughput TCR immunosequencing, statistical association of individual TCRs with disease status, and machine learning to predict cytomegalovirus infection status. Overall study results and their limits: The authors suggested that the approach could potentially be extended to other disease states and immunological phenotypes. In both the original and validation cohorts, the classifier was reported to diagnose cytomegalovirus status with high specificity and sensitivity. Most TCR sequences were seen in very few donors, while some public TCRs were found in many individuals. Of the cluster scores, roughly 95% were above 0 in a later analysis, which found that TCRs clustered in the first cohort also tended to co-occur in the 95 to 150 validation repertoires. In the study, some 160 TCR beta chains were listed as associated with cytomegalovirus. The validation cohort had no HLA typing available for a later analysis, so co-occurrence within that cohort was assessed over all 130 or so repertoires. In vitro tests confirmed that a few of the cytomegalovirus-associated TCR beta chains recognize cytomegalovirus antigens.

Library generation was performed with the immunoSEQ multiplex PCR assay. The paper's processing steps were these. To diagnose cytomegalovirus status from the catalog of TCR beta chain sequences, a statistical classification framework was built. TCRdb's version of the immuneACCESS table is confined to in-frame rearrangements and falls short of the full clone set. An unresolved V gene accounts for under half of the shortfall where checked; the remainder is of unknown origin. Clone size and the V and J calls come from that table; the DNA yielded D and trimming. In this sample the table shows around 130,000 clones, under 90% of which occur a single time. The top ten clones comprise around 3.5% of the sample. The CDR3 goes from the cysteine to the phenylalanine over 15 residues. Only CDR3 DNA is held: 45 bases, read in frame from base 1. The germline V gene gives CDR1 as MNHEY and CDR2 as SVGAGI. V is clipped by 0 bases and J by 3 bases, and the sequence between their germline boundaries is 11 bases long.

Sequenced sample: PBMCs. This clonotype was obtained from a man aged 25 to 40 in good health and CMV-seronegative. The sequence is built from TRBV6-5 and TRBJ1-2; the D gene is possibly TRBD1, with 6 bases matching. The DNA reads TGTGCCAGCAGTTACTCTGCAGGGGCGGACTATGGCTACACCTTC. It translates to CASSYSAGADYGYTF.